The 20 T cell receptor beta chains listed next were all sequenced from one sample in a study of blood T cell repertoires in COVID-19. The data were produced by immunoSEQ multiplex PCR, yet TCRdb's version contains in-frame clones alone and is incomplete. The table has around 170,000 clones, approximately 80% seen once. The sample taken for sequencing was PBMCs or T cells enriched from blood (not recorded which). Receptors originate from a man between 60 and 70 years old who had been exposed to COVID-19.

This chain uses TRBV4-2 with TRBJ2-7, with a tentative D call TRBD2 (6 bases). The CDR3 totals 14 residues. Germline V lookup: CDR1 LGHNA, CDR2 YNFKEQ. The V end lost 1 base, the J end lost 7 bases, and 14 bases lay between the germline ends. CDR3 in amino acids: CASSQGTMRYEQYF. The CDR3 DNA is TGTGCCAGCAGCCAAGGGACTATGAGGTATGAGCAGTACTTC.

The CDR3 region is CASSQAGAGGTYNEQFF. The CDR3 DNA reads TGTGCCAGCAGCCAAGCGGGTGCGGGGGGGACCTACAATGAGCAGTTCTTC. The chain carries TRBV3-1 (or the pseudogene TRBV3-2) and TRBJ2-1; the match to TRBD2 covers 9 bases. Germline V CDR1 and CDR2: LGHDT, YNNKEL (reference sequence). V was clipped by 1 base and J by 2 bases; unmatched bases: 6. This CDR3 is built from 17 residues.

The gene calls are TRBV18 and TRBJ2-7, with 14 bases aligning to TRBD2. Trimming cost V 3 bases and J 5 bases; bases outside gene matches: 21. CDR1 KGHSH and CDR2 LQKENI come from the germline V gene. This CDR3 is 21 amino acids long. CDR3 coding DNA: TGTGCCAGCTCACCCCTCGGACAGGTCGGACTAGCGGGAGGAAACAGGGACGAGCAGTACTTC. This encodes CASSPLGQVGLAGGNRDEQYF.

The rearrangement joins TRBV5-1 to TRBJ2-5, with 10 bases aligning to TRBD1. The CDR3 contains 15 residues. Germline CDR1 and CDR2: SGHRS and YFSETQ. V dropped 0 bases and J dropped 5; count of bases not matched to a gene: 4. The CDR3 is CASSLGQGAMETQYF. In nucleotides, the CDR3 is TGCGCCAGCAGCTTGGGACAGGGGGCTATGGAGACCCAGTACTTC.

The J gene is TRBJ2-2, the V gene TRBV7-7; 8 nucleotides match TRBD2. There are 14 residues in the CDR3. With V trimmed by 1 base and J by 6 bases, 1 base remained unmatched. The germline V gene has CDR1 SSHAT and CDR2 FNYEAQ (reference sequence). The CDR3 bases are TGTGCCAGCAGCTTAGGGCGGGAGGCCGGGGAGCTGTTTTTT. It encodes CASSLGREAGELFF.

This clone was seen a few times. The gene calls are TRBV30 and TRBJ1-2; D not certain. The V end lost 2 bases, the J end lost 6 bases, and 4 bases lay between the germline ends. The CDR3 sequence is 10 residues long. Germline V lookup: CDR1 GTSNPN, CDR2 SVGIG (reference sequence). The CDR3 loop reads CAWSLDGYTF. CDR3 nucleotides: TGTGCCTGGAGTTTAGATGGCTACACCTTC. The full variable domain, with the rest looked up from reference TRBV30 and TRBJ1-2, is SQTIHQWPATLVQPVGSPLSLECTVEGTSNPNLYWYRQAAGRGLQLLFYSVGIGQISSEVPQNLSASRPQDRQFILSSKKLLLSDSGFYLCAWSLDGYTFGSGTRLTVV.

The V and J genes are TRBV27 and TRBJ2-1; D perhaps matches TRBD2 (5 bases). This CDR3 is 13 amino acids long. V shed 3 bases and J shed 9 bases, with 12 bases lying between them. Per the germline V gene, CDR1 is MNHEY and CDR2 is SMNVEV (reference sequence). The CDR3 here is CASSLALALEQFF. The CDR3 DNA follows: TGTGCCAGCAGTTTGGCTCTAGCCCTTGAGCAGTTCTTC.

V usage is TRBV11-2 and J usage is TRBJ2-3; 9 bases align to TRBD1. Germline CDR1 SGHAT, CDR2 FQNNGV. The CDR3 has 16 amino acids. V trimming: 1 base; J trimming: 0 bases; junction bases outside the gene matches: 2. The CDR3 DNA is TGTGCCAGCAGCTTAGGGGACAGGGAAAGCACAGATACGCAGTATTTT. Protein sequence: CASSLGDRESTDTQYF.

The gene calls are TRBV28 and TRBJ1-3, with TRBD1 matching over 7 bases. After removal of 7 bases from V and 4 bases from J, the junction contained 7 bases not matched to a gene. The CDR3 sequence is 14 residues long. Per germline, CDR1 MDHEN and CDR2 SYDVKM. The CDR3 here is CASIRGSYGNTIYF. CDR3 DNA sequence: TGTGCCAGCATCAGGGGGAGCTACGGAAACACCATATATTTT.

The V call is TRBV30, the J call TRBJ1-2, with a tentative D call TRBD1 (6 bases). The germline V and J ends were trimmed by 3 bases and 4 bases, with 15 bases remaining between them. The CDR3 runs 14 residues. Germline lookup yields CDR1 GTSNPN and CDR2 SVGIG (reference sequence). CDR3 nucleotide sequence: TGTGCCTGGAGACCGTCAGGGGCAGGCTATGGCTACACCTTC. Translating it yields CAWRPSGAGYGYTF. Complete variable domain (other parts from reference TRBV30 and TRBJ1-2): SQTIHQWPATLVQPVGSPLSLECTVEGTSNPNLYWYRQAAGRGLQLLFYSVGIGQISSEVPQNLSASRPQDRQFILSSKKLLLSDSGFYLCAWRPSGAGYGYTFGSGTRLTVV.

V and J are TRBV29-1 and TRBJ1-2, with D possibly matching TRBD1 (5 bases). Germline lookup yields CDR1 SQVTM and CDR2 ANQGSEA. Between the trimmed V and J ends, which lost 7 bases and 3 bases, there was a span of 9 bases. The length of the CDR3 is 11 residues. The CDR3 nucleotides are TGCAGCGGGGGGAGAGACTATGGCTACACCTTC. Translation: CSGGRDYGYTF.

This sequence joins TRBV7-2 and TRBJ2-1; possible D gene TRBD2, 6 bases. This CDR3 has 16 residues. Germline loops: CDR1 SGHTA, CDR2 FQGNSA. V lost 1 base to trimming and J lost 4 bases, with 14 bases between them. CDR3: CASSLGAGSSYNEQFF. DNA of the CDR3: TGTGCCAGCAGCTTAGGAGCCGGGAGTTCGTACAATGAGCAGTTCTTC.

The chain has TRBV3-1 (or the pseudogene TRBV3-2) and TRBJ1-6; 7 bases line up with TRBD1. V trimming: 4 bases; J trimming: 5 bases; junction bases outside the gene matches: 5. Per germline, CDR1 LGHDT and CDR2 YNNKEL (reference sequence). The CDR3 consists of 15 residues. The CDR3 spells CASSLRDRDNSPLHF. The DNA of the CDR3 is TGTGCCAGCAGCCTCAGGGACAGAGATAATTCACCCCTCCACTTT.

This chain uses TRBV5-4 with TRBJ2-2; 13 bases match TRBD2. Germline CDR1 and CDR2: SGHNT and YYREEE (reference sequence). The CDR3 is 18 amino acids. With 1 base clipped from V and 7 bases from J, the junction kept 10 bases outside the gene matches. The CDR3 is CASSLHPGTSGALGELFF. The CDR3 DNA reads TGTGCCAGCAGCTTGCACCCCGGGACTAGCGGGGCCCTCGGGGAGCTGTTTTTT.

In DNA, the CDR3 is TGTGCCAGTCGTACAGGGATCCCAAACACCGGGGAGCTGTTTTTT. Translation gives CASRTGIPNTGELFF. This chain joins TRBV19 and TRBJ2-2; tentative D call: TRBD1 (6 bases). The CDR3 covers 15 residues. V shed 8 bases and J shed 2 bases, with 15 bases lying between them. Per the germline V gene, CDR1 is LNHDA and CDR2 is SQIVND (reference sequence).

The CDR3 loop reads CSVEDRREIGNEQFF. CDR3 DNA: TGCAGCGTTGAAGATCGGCGGGAGATCGGGAATGAGCAGTTCTTC. J is TRBJ2-1 and V is TRBV29-1; 7 bases match TRBD2. The CDR3 runs 15 residues. V trimming: 0 bases; J trimming: 7 bases; junction bases outside the gene matches: 9. The germline V gene encodes CDR1 SQVTM and CDR2 ANQGSEA.

The chain recombines TRBV6-2 or TRBV6-3 with TRBJ2-1, with 10 positions matching TRBD2. J gave up 0 bases and V 0 bases, and 8 bases lay outside the gene matches. Germline loops: CDR1 MNHEY, CDR2 SVGEGT. The CDR3 runs 19 residues. The CDR3 is CASSYSRRLAGGSYNEQFF. The DNA of the CDR3 is TGTGCCAGCAGTTACTCGAGGAGACTAGCGGGCGGCTCCTACAATGAGCAGTTCTTC.

This rearrangement joins TRBV9 to TRBJ1-1; D is ambiguous. Trimming cost V 3 bases and J 7 bases, with 7 bases left between them. CDR1 is SGDLS, CDR2 YYNGEE, per germline. The CDR3 contains 11 residues. CDR3 nucleotide sequence: TGTGCCAGCAGCGGTACATATGAAGCTTTCTTT. Its protein is CASSGTYEAFF.

The chain recombines TRBV6-2 or TRBV6-3 with TRBJ1-2, with D possibly being TRBD1 (6 bases). The germline gives CDR1 MNHEY, CDR2 SVGEGT. This CDR3 contains 15 residues. V was pared by 2 bases and J by 0 bases, with 10 bases between. CDR3 residues: CASSYGQPTNYGYTF. CDR3 DNA: TGTGCCAGCAGTTACGGACAGCCGACTAACTATGGCTACACCTTC.

This clone was seen just once. The rearrangement links TRBV19 to TRBJ2-1; 14 bases map to TRBD2. V lost 6 bases, J lost 1 base, and 8 bases stayed unmatched. This CDR3 spans 18 amino acids. Germline CDR1 is LNHDA and CDR2 is SQIVND (reference sequence). The CDR3 loop is CASRPGLAGAPSYNEQFF. The CDR3 DNA reads TGTGCCAGTAGGCCGGGACTAGCGGGGGCGCCTTCCTACAATGAGCAGTTCTTC.